This TCR beta chain was captured by sequencing in a study of control samples from healthy donors and cancer patients. Produced via immunoSEQ multiplex PCR; TCRdb's table is partial and in-frame only. Here the sample spans about 57,000 clones, approximately 90% being singletons. This clone appeared once. V gave up 2 bases and J gave up 4 bases, with 9 bases separating them. The V gene's germline CDR1 is GTSNPN and CDR2 SVGIG (reference sequence). The CDR3 has 14 amino acids. The chain has TRBV30 and TRBJ2-6; either TRBD1 or TRBD2 may supply D (5 bases each). Sequencing was done on a sample of PBMCs. This sequence originates from a man aged 25-45 years with colorectal cancer. The CDR3 coding sequence is TGTGCCTGGAGTCGAGGGACCGGGGCCAACGTCCTGACTTTC. This encodes CAWSRGTGANVLTF.